These 17 T cell receptor beta chains came from one sample sequenced in a study of cytomegalovirus exposure and HLA in healthy donors (dated by TCRdb to about 2017). Library generation was performed with the immunoSEQ multiplex PCR assay. For the multiplex PCR, a mixture combining 60 forward primers for TCR Vbeta segments and 13 reverse primers for TCR Jbeta segments was used. Here the immuneACCESS table is served through TCRdb, limited to in-frame sequences with V and J called. Missing clones are a known gap in these copies; in checked studies unresolved V genes cover under half, and the rest lacks a known reason. The sample profile shows around 140,000 clones; 82% of them were found once. 2.5% of the sample comes from the top ten. The sequenced sample was PBMCs. These receptors came from a male donor in good health and CMV-seronegative.

The chain is built from TRBV11-2 and TRBJ2-1; 7 bases fit TRBD1. V shed 3 bases and J 6 bases; nucleotides not matched to a gene: 5. This CDR3 is built from 14 residues. The germline CDR1 and CDR2 sequences are SGHAT and FQNNGV. CDR3 protein: CASSFDRVTNEQFF. DNA of the CDR3: TGTGCCAGCAGCTTTGACAGGGTTACCAATGAGCAGTTCTTC.

The genes are TRBV4-3 and TRBJ2-3; 7 bases map to TRBD1. The CDR3 is 15 residues long. V lost 0 bases, J lost 4 bases, and 4 bases stayed unmatched. CDR1 is LGHNA and CDR2 is YSLEER in the germline V gene. CDR3 residues: CASSQDRGGADTQYF. As DNA, the CDR3 is TGCGCCAGCAGCCAAGATCGAGGGGGCGCAGATACGCAGTATTTT.

This clone was observed once. The genes are TRBV6-1 and TRBJ2-7; 8 bases fit TRBD1. CDR1 and CDR2 from the germline V gene are MNHNS and SASEGT. V lost 4 bases, J lost 5 bases, and 4 bases stayed unmatched. This CDR3 comprises 13 residues. The CDR3 is CASSATGGNEQYF. CDR3 DNA: TGTGCCAGCAGTGCAACAGGGGGTAACGAGCAGTACTTC.

This chain uses TRBV6-5 with TRBJ1-2; D uncertain. The CDR3 totals 13 residues. The germline V and J ends were trimmed by 0 bases and 8 bases, with 10 bases remaining between them. CDR1 is MNHEY, CDR2 SVGAGI, per germline. The CDR3 loop reads CASSYSEDMGYTF. CDR3 in DNA: TGTGCCAGCAGTTACTCGGAGGATATGGGCTACACCTTC.

The V and J genes are TRBV4-3 and TRBJ1-3, with a possible D match to TRBD1 (5 bases). The CDR3 covers 18 residues. Germline V CDR1 and CDR2: LGHNA, YSLEER. V lost 1 base and J lost 4, with 20 bases in between. Here the CDR3 DNA reads TGCGCCAGCAGCCAAGGTTGGTTTAGCGGGGGTGGAGGAAACACCATATATTTT. It codes for CASSQGWFSGGGGNTIYF.

The rearrangement links TRBV7-9 to TRBJ1-2; D is possibly TRBD1 (5 bases). Germline-derived CDR1 and CDR2 are SEHNR and FQNEAQ (reference sequence). This CDR3 has 14 residues. Between the trimmed V and J ends, which lost 2 bases and 8 bases, there was a span of 15 bases. The CDR3 nucleotides are TGTGCCAGCAGCTTATTGTGGGGCCCGGGCGGCTACACCTTC. Residues: CASSLLWGPGGYTF.

V and J are TRBV15 and TRBJ2-3; D may be TRBD1 (5 bases). Germline V lookup: CDR1 LNHNV, CDR2 YYDKDF (reference sequence). Trimming cost V 4 bases and J 3 bases, with 32 bases left between them. The CDR3 extends over 21 amino acids. The CDR3 nucleotides are TGTGCCACCAGCACTCCCCATTTTGACTCCCCGATGACAGATTCGACAGATACGCAGTATTTT. Amino acids: CATSTPHFDSPMTDSTDTQYF.

The V call is TRBV11-2, the J call TRBJ2-3; D perhaps matches TRBD2 (5 bases). The V and J ends lost 1 base and 6 bases respectively, with 11 bases between them. The CDR3 is made up of 14 amino acids. Germline values: CDR1 SGHAT, CDR2 FQNNGV. The DNA for the CDR3 is TGTGCCAGCAGCTTAGGTCCCGGGGAGGATACGCAGTATTTT. It specifies CASSLGPGEDTQYF.

The chain links TRBV7-8 to TRBJ2-5; 12 positions match TRBD2. CDR1 and CDR2 (germline): SGHVS, FQNEAQ. The CDR3 is 17 amino acids. V dropped 5 bases and J dropped 4; count of bases not matched to a gene: 11. CDR3 amino acids: CASSVLTSGRFGETQYF. Here the CDR3 DNA reads TGTGCCAGCAGCGTACTTACTAGCGGGAGGTTTGGAGAGACCCAGTACTTC.

This clone occurred once. The chain couples TRBV6-6 to TRBJ2-5, with D perhaps matching TRBD2 (6 bases). The DNA matches TRBJ2-7 better at its end, which makes the J call doubtful. The germline V gene has CDR1 MNHNY and CDR2 SVGAGI (reference sequence). This CDR3 is 14 amino acids long. The CDR3, as DNA: TGTGCCAGCAGCCAACGGGGGAGCTCCTACGAGCAGTACTTC. Its translation is CASSQRGSSYEQYF.

Here the CDR3 reads CASRGVVQPQHF. The CDR3 DNA reads as TGTGCCAGCCGAGGAGTGGTTCAGCCCCAGCATTTT. The chain recombines TRBV28 with TRBJ1-5, with unresolved D. Germline V lookup: CDR1 MDHEN, CDR2 SYDVKM. The CDR3 covers 12 residues. V lost 8 bases and J lost 6, with 11 bases in between.

CDR3 in DNA: TGTGCCACCAGCAGAGGAAAGGGGCTGGGCACTGAAGCTTTCTTT. Protein product: CATSRGKGLGTEAFF. The chain combines TRBV15 with TRBJ1-1, with D tentatively TRBD1 (5 bases). The CDR3 contains 15 residues. With 1 base removed from V and 4 bases from J, the gap between germline ends came to 13 bases. Germline loops: CDR1 LNHNV, CDR2 YYDKDF (reference sequence).

V usage is TRBV19 and J usage is TRBJ2-1; 7 positions agree with TRBD1. The CDR3 has 16 residues. CDR1 is LNHDA and CDR2 is SQIVND in the germline V gene (reference sequence). V shed 8 bases and J 0 bases; nucleotides not matched to a gene: 10. CDR3: CASRLTGPSSYNEQFF. The DNA for the CDR3 is TGTGCCAGTCGCCTGACAGGGCCCAGCTCCTACAATGAGCAGTTCTTC.

This chain links TRBV7-9 with TRBJ2-4; 8 nucleotides align to TRBD1. The CDR3 spans 16 residues. CDR1 and CDR2 (germline): SEHNR, FQNEAQ (reference sequence). Losses at the gene ends were 4 bases for V and 6 bases for J; bases not matched to a gene: 11. The CDR3 DNA reads TGTGCCAGCAGCTCTCTGACAGGGGCCAGTGGAAACATTCAGTACTTC. Its protein product is CASSSLTGASGNIQYF.

CDR3 region: CASSPWGLAGAADTQYF. The CDR3 DNA reads as TGTGCCAGCAGTCCTTGGGGACTAGCGGGAGCCGCAGATACGCAGTATTTT. V gene TRBV27 combines with J gene TRBJ2-3, with 14 bases fitting TRBD2. Germline CDR1 reads MNHEY; CDR2 reads SMNVEV (reference sequence). The CDR3 covers 17 residues. Trimming took 5 bases from V and 4 from J; bases not matched to a gene: 8.

This clone was recorded a few times. This chain links TRBV5-1 with TRBJ2-7; 13 bases line up with TRBD2. The junction had 10 bases not matched to a gene; V was cut back by 6 bases and J by 7 bases. In germline, CDR1 is SGHRS, CDR2 YFSETQ. The CDR3 runs to 15 residues. The chain's CDR3 is CASTKTGLAGVEQYF. Here the CDR3 DNA reads TGCGCCAGCACGAAAACAGGACTAGCGGGAGTTGAGCAGTACTTC.

This clone was detected only a few times. V usage is TRBV5-1 and J usage is TRBJ2-5; D not certain. The germline V gene encodes CDR1 SGHRS and CDR2 YFSETQ. This CDR3 is built from 13 residues. The V end was cut by 0 bases, the J end by 7 bases, with 10 bases between. The CDR3 DNA reads as TGCGCCAGCAGCTTGGCCGACATGGCGACCCAGTACTTC. Translation gives CASSLADMATQYF.